The source of this TCR beta chain is a study of cytomegalovirus exposure and HLA in healthy donors (dated by TCRdb to about 2017). Study-level background: In an earlier analysis of approximately 500 of the donors, around 290 Gb of sequence data and 117 million unique TCR beta sequences from some 170 million T cells were reported. An early release that covered about 600 HLA-typed donors contained around 300 gigabases of sequencing data and about 93 million unique TCR sequences. Of the 350 to 400 genotyped donors, around 81% fell in the genetic ancestry cluster associated with self-reported Caucasian donors. The study aimed to test whether signatures of past pathogen exposure could be identified by cataloging public T cell receptors. The study profiled the T cell repertoires of fewer than 850 subjects by immunosequencing and related them to cytomegalovirus serostatus. Besides the first cohort of under 700 subjects, a separate validation cohort made up of roughly 130 different subjects was used. The study combined high-throughput TCR immunosequencing, statistical association of individual TCRs with disease status, and machine learning to predict cytomegalovirus infection status. In a later analysis, previously published TCR beta repertoires from roughly 710 donors were re-analyzed and high-resolution HLA genotyping was added so that TCR occurrence patterns could be studied. Rather than using new phenotypic data, the later analysis identified candidate immune exposures from TCR beta sequences and from how often those sequences occurred across donors. To decide whether each TCR beta V gene segment behaved as functional or pseudogenic, an earlier analysis of approximately 590 of the donors relied on high-throughput TCR beta sequencing. Donor age, sex, ethnicity and CMV serostatus were compiled together with the repertoire data. Genome-wide SNP genotypes for about 65% of the 666 donors were used in a later genetic analysis, which treated that subset as a discovery cohort. All discovery cohort repertoires had been generated on a single sequencing platform. Class I and class II HLA loci were covered by the typing at four-digit resolution. The number of donors typed differed by locus, with about 629-640 for A, B, C, DRB1 and DQB1, roughly 550 for DQA1, over 600 for DPA1, and approximately 470 for DPB1. Because of strong linkage in the cohort, roughly five DR-DQ haplotypes were treated as single units for association and clustering. Among approximately 370 genotyped donors of the cohort, an average of around 220,000 unique TCR beta nucleotide sequences was sequenced per donor, of which roughly 17% were non-productive. Overall study outcomes, separate from this receptor: A further reported finding was that TCR beta sequences accurately predicted the HLA-A and HLA-B alleles for most subjects in the first cohort. A group of highly shared sequence variants was considered likely to be a technical artifact of the sequencing pipeline. Only TCR beta chains were sequenced in this cohort, and the absence of alpha or paired-chain data limited detectable features. The classifier was reported to diagnose cytomegalovirus status with high specificity and sensitivity in both the original and validation cohorts. When HLA alleles, especially DR and DQ, strongly co-occurred, TCR associations were difficult to assign to individual alleles. Because counts were too low, about 15 rarely observed V segments, including chromosome 9 orphons, were left out of the earlier analysis of roughly 600 of the donors. Several of the top co-occurrence clusters appeared to be linked to parvovirus B19, influenza, CMV and Epstein-Barr virus, according to a later analysis. It was suggested by the authors that the approach could potentially be generalized to other disease states and immunological phenotypes. In an earlier analysis of more than 500 of the donors, most TCR beta V segments appeared in productive rearrangements about 87% or about 30% of the time, broadly matching IMGT annotations. Linkage disequilibrium might explain the correlated functional status among segregating V segments, but an unknown experimental factor could not be excluded. Three of the identified cytomegalovirus-associated TCR beta chains were confirmed in vitro to be specific for cytomegalovirus antigens. The study gave a list of about 150 TCR beta chains associated with cytomegalovirus. Some IMGT-functional V segments, including TRBV6-2 and TRBV6-3, could not be told apart with the 87-base-pair reads, so those segments were excluded. For the cohort, immune exposure information was limited to CMV serostatus. Specific HLA alleles were associated with 15,000 to 20,000 TCR beta sequences at a false discovery rate of 0.05 in a later analysis. A later analysis found that most CMV-associated TCR beta chains appeared HLA-restricted, with HLA associations seemingly driven largely by CMV exposure. In a later genetic analysis, fewer N-insertions in productive TCRs were reported among donors in an Asian-associated ancestry cluster than the roughly 700-donor mean. In a later analysis, HLA-associated TCR beta chains showed more clonal expansion and lower generation probabilities than non-associated chains that were equally common. According to a later analysis, TCR association rates differed among HLA loci, with DRB1 alleles showing the most associated TCRs and HLA-C alleles showing the fewest. The presence/absence analyses assumed that sequencing depth was roughly uniform across donors, and that assumption may not be true. Because HLA typing was missing for some donors at each locus, association tests included only the typed subset. An association between a missense DCLRE1C variant and V-gene and J-gene trimming of TCR beta chains was found in a later genetic analysis and replicated in an independent cohort. Most TCR sequences were observed very rarely across donors, whereas some public TCRs were present in many individuals.

Libraries were made using the immunoSEQ multiplex PCR assay. For the multiplex PCR, a mixture combining 60 forward primers for TCR Vbeta segments and 13 reverse primers for TCR Jbeta segments was used. The CDR3 region of rearranged TCR beta genes was amplified from genomic DNA with a multiplex PCR assay. Amplified TCR beta libraries were sequenced as 87-base-pair reads on the Illumina HiSeq System. As for the authors' bioinformatics: In a later analysis, tens of millions of unique TCR beta chains were counted across the approximately 640 repertoires, and approximately 9.9 million of these chains were shared by at least two donors. Raw reads were error-corrected and collapsed into unique sequences by a nearest-neighbor algorithm in which closely related sequences were merged to remove PCR and sequencing errors. To assign V, D and J gene segments, CDR3 sequences were aligned to IMGT reference sequences. For a sequence to be retained, a match of at least six nucleotides was required to both a V gene segment and a J gene segment. Rearrangements were classified as productive when the CDR3 lacked stop codons and remained in frame with V and J, and all other rearrangements were classified as non-productive. Following IMGT convention, CDR3 was defined as the stretch from the second conserved V-encoded cysteine to the conserved J-encoded phenylalanine. Sequences without an unambiguous match to a single V gene segment were excluded from the earlier analysis of approximately 600 of the donors. In an earlier analysis of a few hundred of the donors, V segments were called functional above 56.7% productive rearrangements and were called segregating when the between-donor standard deviation exceeded 5%. A statistical classification framework was developed to diagnose cytomegalovirus status using the catalog of TCR beta chain sequences. In a later analysis, V and J genes were assigned by comparing TCR nucleotide sequences against IMGT/GENE-DB human TR gene sequences. In a later analysis, CDR3 sequences and most-parsimonious VDJ recombination scenarios were assigned using the TCRdist pipeline. In a later analysis, each TCR beta chain was defined by its CDR3 amino acid sequence together with its V-gene family, and reads without a unique V-gene family were excluded. As a way to deal with suspected cross-contamination and a sequencing artifact, a later analysis dropped under 600 nucleotide sequences that were highly shared and had low generation probability. A later analysis calculated a clonal expansion index for each public chain from normalized within-repertoire ranks of inferred template counts. A later analysis computed generation probabilities with a VDJ recombination model fitted to out-of-frame rearrangements, and checked the results against IGoR. In a later analysis, TCR-TCR, TCR-HLA and TCR-CMV co-occurrence was scored with hypergeometric tests, and a repertoire-size bias correction was applied to TCR pairs. To estimate false discovery rates, a later analysis permuted the HLA or CMV assignments 20 times. In a later analysis, co-occurring TCRs were grouped using DBSCAN, and TCRdist sequence similarity was added for clustering within HLA-allele-positive subsets. Co-occurrence clustering excluded repertoires with fewer than 30,000 or more than 120,000 public chains, plus five with anomalous nucleotide sharing. Held by TCRdb, this immuneACCESS table contains in-frame sequences only and omits some clones. Under half of the omission traces to an unresolved V gene where checked; the cause of the rest is unknown. V and J calls and clone size are given by that table; D and trimming were obtained from the DNA. In this sample the table shows fewer than 30,000 clones, about 66% of which occur a single time. Jointly, the top ten make up around 40% of the sample.

Regarding this clone: The antigen it binds to is not known. No quality values exist for individual bases; no much larger clone is one base distant.

From cysteine to phenylalanine, the CDR3 is 14 amino acids long. The retained sequence is limited to the CDR3, 42 bases, with the frame set at the first base. A distance of 9 bases separates the germline ends of V and J, which lose 6 bases and 0 bases respectively. The germline V gene encodes CDR1 SEHNR and CDR2 FQNEAQ (reference sequence). The cohort consisted of approximately 690 healthy bone marrow donors. At the time of sampling, all cohort members were nominally healthy, though unrecorded immune exposures were likely present. The donor tested CMV seropositive and was one of the 289 seropositive cohort members. A peripheral blood sample was collected from each donor, and TCR beta sequencing was performed on peripheral blood mononuclear cells. Genomic DNA extraction from the blood cell samples was performed with the Qiagen DNeasy Blood Extraction Kit.

Rearrangement joined TRBV7-9 to TRBJ2-4, with the identity of the D gene unclear. Sequencing input: PBMCs. The TCR originated in a male donor in good health and CMV-seropositive. The encoded CDR3 is CASRPILAKNIQYF. The DNA sequence reads TGTGCCAGCAGGCCGATACTAGCCAAAAACATTCAGTACTTC.